Listed here are 15 T cell receptor beta chains from one sample, sequenced in a study of OX40 agonist ivuxolimab in advanced cancers. The protocol used for the library was the immunoSEQ multiplex PCR assay. The table comes from immuneACCESS by way of TCRdb, which keeps in-frame sequences with V and J called. Part of the clones is missing from these tables; in studies checked, under half for an unresolved V gene and the rest for unknown reasons. The sample profile shows around 67,000 clones; less than 90% of them were found once. Around 0.96% of the sample rests with the top ten. The starting material was CD4+ or CD8+ T cells sorted from blood, obtained in a trial of the OX40 agonist ivuxolimab. The receptors were gathered from an adult with an advanced solid tumor such as melanoma, head and neck, liver or kidney cancer.

This chain joins TRBV11-2 and TRBJ2-7; the D is unclear. The CDR3 runs 14 residues. Trimming cost V 0 bases and J 0 bases, with 6 bases left between them. Germline values: CDR1 SGHAT, CDR2 FQNNGV. The CDR3, as DNA: TGTGCCAGCAGCTTAGAGAGGTTCTCCTACGAGCAGTACTTC. It translates to CASSLERFSYEQYF.

V and J are TRBV6-1 and TRBJ2-7, with no clear D. Germline CDR1 and CDR2: MNHNS and SASEGT. Trimming took 3 bases from V and 2 from J, leaving 5 bases between them. The length of the CDR3 is 12 residues. In DNA form, the CDR3 reads TGTGCCAGCAGTGAGGACCCCTACGAGCAGTACTTC. Its protein is CASSEDPYEQYF.

The chain recombines TRBV20-1 with TRBJ2-7; D is unclear. Germline values: CDR1 DFQATT, CDR2 SNEGSKA (reference sequence). This CDR3 is built from 11 residues. Between the trimmed V and J ends, which lost 1 base and 3 bases, there was a span of 4 bases. CDR3 DNA sequence: TGCAGTGCTAGAGTAGTCTACGAGCAGTACTTC. Translation gives CSARVVYEQYF.

This clone appeared once. The rearrangement joins TRBV5-4 to TRBJ2-3; 8 positions agree with TRBD1. CDR1 is SGHNT and CDR2 is YYREEE in the germline V gene (reference sequence). This CDR3 has 15 residues. V was clipped by 4 bases and J by 5 bases; unmatched bases: 9. CDR3 bases: TGTGCCAGCAGCCCCTCCGGGACAGGTGGAGATACGCAGTATTTT. Encoded protein: CASSPSGTGGDTQYF.

V gene TRBV18 combines with J gene TRBJ1-1; TRBD1 might be the D (5 bases). The germline CDR1 and CDR2 sequences are KGHSH and LQKENI. This CDR3 region has 16 residues. The V end was cut by 1 base, the J end by 1 base, with 13 bases between. DNA of the CDR3: TGTGCCAGCTCACCACGGCCCCGGGGGGGGAACACTGAAGCTTTCTTT. It yields the protein CASSPRPRGGNTEAFF.

This chain joins TRBV9 and TRBJ2-7; D remains unclear. Germline-derived CDR1 and CDR2 are SGDLS and YYNGEE. The CDR3 covers 14 residues. V dropped 0 bases and J dropped 2 bases, with 9 bases sitting between them. The CDR3 DNA sequence: TGTGCCAGCAGCGTAGGTATCGGTACCTACGAGCAGTACTTC. This sequence encodes CASSVGIGTYEQYF.

V is TRBV19 and J is TRBJ2-5; 8 bases are a match to TRBD2. CDR3 length: 15 amino acids. V was pared by 8 bases and J by 1 base, with 9 bases of the junction left unmatched. Germline V gene sequence: CDR1 LNHDA, CDR2 SQIVND (reference sequence). The CDR3 DNA reads as TGTGCCAGTCGATCCTTAGCGGGAACCCAAGAGACCCAGTACTTC. It codes for CASRSLAGTQETQYF.

V and J are TRBV2 and TRBJ1-2; maybe TRBD1 (5 bases). Trimming stripped 4 bases from V and 7 bases from J, with 13 bases between. Germline-derived CDR1 and CDR2 are SNHLY and FYNNEI. This CDR3 spans 13 amino acids. The CDR3 DNA reads TGTGCCAGCAGTGGGACACCTCAGTCTGGCTACACCTTC. Translation: CASSGTPQSGYTF.

This chain connects TRBV6-6 to TRBJ2-7, with D perhaps matching TRBD1 (6 bases). The V end was cut by 6 bases, the J end by 5 bases, with 20 bases between. The CDR3 has 15 amino acids. Germline V gene sequence: CDR1 MNHNY, CDR2 SVGAGI (reference sequence). The CDR3 DNA reads TGTGCCAGCAGAGGCGACAGGAAGGACACTGACGAGCAGTACTTC. Its protein product is CASRGDRKDTDEQYF.

V is TRBV14 and J is TRBJ2-1, with 11 positions matching TRBD1. The CDR3 has 15 residues. Looked up from germline, CDR1 is SGHDN and CDR2 is FVKESK. V lost 2 bases, J lost 7 bases, and 4 bases stayed unmatched. CDR3 in DNA: TGTGCCAGCAGCCAATGGGGACAGGGGGGGAATGAGCAGTTCTTC. Translating it yields CASSQWGQGGNEQFF.

The CDR3 nucleotides are TGTGCCAGCAGCTCAGGGCAGGACAGATATGGCTACACCTTC. This encodes CASSSGQDRYGYTF. This chain uses TRBV7-2 with TRBJ1-2, with D possibly being TRBD1 (6 bases). The CDR3 covers 14 residues. The germline V gene has CDR1 SGHTA and CDR2 FQGNSA. V lost 4 bases, J lost 5 bases, and 14 bases lay in between.

V and J are TRBV4-1 and TRBJ2-1; TRBD2 might be the D (7 bases). From germline, CDR1 is MGHRA and CDR2 YSYEKL. The CDR3 covers 17 residues. Trimming shortened V by 0 bases and J by 4 bases, and 16 bases separated the two germline ends. In DNA, the CDR3 is TGCGCCAGCAGCCAAGAGGCGGGGGCGACCGATTACAATGAGCAGTTCTTC. Protein: CASSQEAGATDYNEQFF.

The chain has TRBV2 and TRBJ2-5, with D unresolved. This CDR3 is 13 amino acids long. The ends were cut back, 4 bases at V and 5 bases at J, with 11 bases in the middle. Germline V gene lookup returns CDR1 SNHLY and CDR2 FYNNEI. In DNA, the CDR3 is TGTGCCAGCAGTGTAAGTGCCCTGGAGACCCAGTACTTC. Protein: CASSVSALETQYF. The complete variable domain, with remaining parts taken from reference TRBV2 and TRBJ2-5, reads EPEVTQTPSHQVTQMGQEVILRCVPISNHLYFYWYRQILGQKVEFLVSFYNNEISEKSEIFDDQFSVERPDGSNFTLKIRSTKLEDSAMYFCASSVSALETQYFGPGTRLLVL.

The chain carries TRBV7-2 and TRBJ2-3; 8 positions agree with TRBD2. Trimming cost V 3 bases and J 5 bases; bases outside gene matches: 4. The length of the CDR3 is 14 residues. Germline assignment: CDR1 SGHTA and CDR2 FQGNSA. CDR3 sequence: CASSLGLEGDTQYF. For the CDR3, the DNA is TGTGCCAGCAGCTTGGGACTAGAGGGAGATACGCAGTATTTT.

The gene calls are TRBV5-1 and TRBJ2-3; 7 bases agree with TRBD2. The CDR3 is 15 residues long. CDR1 is SGHRS, CDR2 YFSETQ, per germline. With 0 bases clipped from V and 4 bases from J, the junction kept 5 bases outside the gene matches. The CDR3 protein is CASSLVIRGADTQYF. The CDR3 DNA reads TGCGCCAGCAGCTTGGTGATACGGGGGGCAGATACGCAGTATTTT. The full variable domain, in which reference TRBV5-1 and TRBJ2-3 provide the parts outside the CDR3, is KAGVTQTPRYLIKTRGQQVTLSCSPISGHRSVSWYQQTPGQGLQFLFEYFSETQRNKGNFPGRFSGRQFSNSRSEMNVSTLELGDSALYLCASSLVIRGADTQYFGPGTRLTVL.